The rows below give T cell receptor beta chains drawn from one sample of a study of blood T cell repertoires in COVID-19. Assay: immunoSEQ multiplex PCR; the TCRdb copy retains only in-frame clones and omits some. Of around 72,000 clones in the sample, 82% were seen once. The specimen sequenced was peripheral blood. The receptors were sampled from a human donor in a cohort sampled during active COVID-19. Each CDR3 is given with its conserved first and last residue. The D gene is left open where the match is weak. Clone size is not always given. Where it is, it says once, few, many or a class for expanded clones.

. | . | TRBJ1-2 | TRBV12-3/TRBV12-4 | CASSFVGYGYTF | TGTGCCAGCAGTTTCGTCGGGTATGGCTACACCTTC
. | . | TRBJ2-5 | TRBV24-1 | CATSGGDGETQYF | TGTGCCACCAGTGGCGGGGATGGTGAGACCCAGTACTTC
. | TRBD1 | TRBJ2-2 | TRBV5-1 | CASSYRQGVHTGELFF | TGCGCCAGCAGCTACCGACAGGGGGTACACACCGGGGAGCTGTTTTTT
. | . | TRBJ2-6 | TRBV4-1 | CASSQRVSGANVLTF | TGCGCCAGCAGCCAGAGGGTGTCTGGGGCCAACGTCCTGACTTTC
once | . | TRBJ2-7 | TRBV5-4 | CASSFSDTYEQYF | TGTGCCAGCAGCTTCTCAGATACCTACGAGCAGTACTTC
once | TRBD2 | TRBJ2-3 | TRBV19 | CASSRDGPAGGSDTQYF | TGTGCCAGTAGTAGGGACGGGCCAGCGGGGGGGTCAGATACGCAGTATTTT
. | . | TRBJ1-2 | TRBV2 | CASSPRALVNYGYTF | TGTGCCAGCAGCCCCAGGGCCCTCGTCAACTATGGCTACACCTTC
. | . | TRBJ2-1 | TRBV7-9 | CASSFGGGALYAYNEQFF | TGTGCCAGCAGCTTTGGTGGGGGCGCTTTATATGCCTACAATGAGCAGTTCTTC
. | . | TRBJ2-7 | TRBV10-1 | CASRDIPTYEQYF | TGCGCCAGCCGGGACATACCTACCTACGAGCAGTACTTC
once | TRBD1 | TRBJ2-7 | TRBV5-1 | CASTQTGGSNEQYF | TGCGCCAGCACCCAGACAGGGGGTAGCAACGAGCAGTACTTC
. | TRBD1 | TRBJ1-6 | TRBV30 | CAWRGQNNSPLHF | TGTGCCTGGAGGGGACAGAATAATTCACCCCTCCACTTT
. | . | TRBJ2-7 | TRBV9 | CASSVAGAGLPLEQYF | TGTGCCAGCAGCGTAGCTGGAGCCGGACTCCCCCTGGAGCAGTACTTC
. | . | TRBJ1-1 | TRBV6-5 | CASSYGARANTEAFF | TGTGCCAGCAGTTACGGGGCCCGAGCGAACACTGAAGCTTTCTTT
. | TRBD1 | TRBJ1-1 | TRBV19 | CASSIEHPRLIFNGTGDPTEAFF | TGTGCCAGTAGTATAGAACACCCCCGACTTATCTTCAACGGGACAGGGGACCCCACTGAAGCTTTCTTT
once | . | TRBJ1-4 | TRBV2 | CASSRGGGNEKLFF | TGTGCCAGCAGCCGGGGGGGAGGGAATGAAAAACTGTTTTTT
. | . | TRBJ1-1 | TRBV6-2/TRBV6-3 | CASSLETVLYFEAFF | TGTGCCAGCAGCCTCGAAACAGTTTTATATTTTGAAGCTTTCTTT
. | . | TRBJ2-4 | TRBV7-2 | CASSLERAKNIQYF | TGTGCCAGCAGCTTAGAGAGAGCCAAAAACATTCAGTACTTC
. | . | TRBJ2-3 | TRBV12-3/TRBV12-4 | CASSLPYPGTPHF | TGTGCCAGCAGTCTACCCTATCCCGGGACTCCTCATTTT
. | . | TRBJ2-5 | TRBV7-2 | CASGGVAAETQYF | TGTGCCAGCGGCGGGGTAGCGGCAGAGACCCAGTACTTC
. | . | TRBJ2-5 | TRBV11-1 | CASSHRVQRETQYF | TGTGCCAGCAGCCACAGGGTACAGCGGGAGACCCAGTACTTC
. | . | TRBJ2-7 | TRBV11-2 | CASSLGGPEQYF | TGTGCCAGCAGCTTAGGGGGGCCCGAGCAGTACTTC
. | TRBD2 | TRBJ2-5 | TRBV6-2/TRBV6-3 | CASTPFGGAPETQYF | TGTGCCAGCACCCCCTTCGGGGGGGCCCCAGAGACCCAGTACTTC
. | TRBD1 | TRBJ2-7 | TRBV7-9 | CASSLPPGQGSEQYF | TGTGCCAGCAGCTTACCGCCGGGACAGGGCTCCGAGCAGTACTTC
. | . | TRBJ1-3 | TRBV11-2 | CASSLAGVPGNTIYF | TGTGCCAGCAGCTTAGCCGGGGTACCAGGAAACACCATATATTTT
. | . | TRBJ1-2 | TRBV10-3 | CAISESTPGRRGYTF | TGTGCCATCAGTGAGTCGACGCCAGGGAGGAGAGGCTACACCTTC
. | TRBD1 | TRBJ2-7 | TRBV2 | CASSDLGTVDEQYF | TGTGCCAGCAGTGACCTTGGGACAGTAGACGAGCAGTACTTC
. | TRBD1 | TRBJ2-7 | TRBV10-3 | CAISDQQGAQQYF | TGTGCCATCAGTGACCAACAGGGGGCGCAACAGTACTTC
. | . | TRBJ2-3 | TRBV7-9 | CASSQTLSTDTQYF | TGTGCCAGCAGCCAGACACTTAGCACAGATACGCAGTATTTT
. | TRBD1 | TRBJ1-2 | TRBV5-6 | CASSWLGTESNYGYTF | TGTGCCAGCAGCTGGCTGGGGACAGAGAGTAACTATGGCTACACCTTC
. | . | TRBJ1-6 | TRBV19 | CASSRDTNNSPLHF | TGTGCCAGTAGTAGGGACACAAATAATTCACCCCTCCACTTT
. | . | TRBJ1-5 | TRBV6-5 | CASRNSVNQPQHF | TGTGCCAGCAGGAACAGTGTTAATCAGCCCCAGCATTTT
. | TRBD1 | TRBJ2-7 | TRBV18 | CASSPYRGSYEQYF | TGTGCCAGCTCACCTTACAGGGGGAGCTACGAGCAGTACTTC
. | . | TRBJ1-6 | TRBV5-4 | CASGDLNRESPLHF | TGTGCCAGCGGAGACCTTAACAGGGAATCACCCCTCCACTTT
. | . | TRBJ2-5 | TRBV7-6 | CASSLALSRPSRQTQYF | TGTGCCAGCAGCTTAGCGCTCAGTCGGCCTTCGAGGCAGACCCAGTACTTC
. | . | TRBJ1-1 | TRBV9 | CASSVEQNTEAFF | TGTGCCAGCAGCGTAGAACAGAACACTGAAGCTTTCTTT
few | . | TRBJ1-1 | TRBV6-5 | CASNQGYEAFF | TGTGCCAGCAACCAGGGTTATGAAGCTTTCTTT
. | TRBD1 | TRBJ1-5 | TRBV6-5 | CASSSGTGFNQPQHF | TGTGCCAGCAGTTCAGGGACAGGGTTTAATCAGCCCCAGCATTTT
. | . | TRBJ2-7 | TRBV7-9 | CASSFSGNEQYF | TGTGCCAGCAGCTTTTCAGGGAACGAGCAGTACTTC